These 18 T cell receptor beta chains originate from one sample sequenced in a study of Graves' ophthalmopathy and Graves' hyperthyroidism. Amplified TCR beta CDR3 regions were obtained using RNA transcripts as template. RT-PCR with HTBI primers came first, then second-round multiplex PCR. TCRdb re-analysed the multiplex PCR reads in MiXCR, keeping a single row per CDR3 protein. The data contain approximately 500,000 distinct CDR3 sequences, approximately 15% of them singletons. The sequenced sample consisted of blood. These TCRs come from a woman aged 25 to 39 with Graves' ophthalmopathy.

This clonotype appeared many times. The CDR3 DNA reads as TGCAGCGTTGATGTTTTGTTCCCTAGCGGAGCTCGCCGGGAGACCCAGTACTTC. The encoded protein is CSVDVLFPSGARRETQYF. The J gene is TRBJ2-5, the V gene TRBV29-1; 7 positions match TRBD2. The CDR3 covers 18 residues. The ends lost 3 bases at V and 5 bases at J; junction bases unmatched: 21. CDR1 SQVTM and CDR2 ANQGSEA come from the germline V gene.

The table lists this clonotype with many counts. The rearrangement links TRBV3-1 to TRBJ1-1; maybe TRBD1 (5 bases). Germline values: CDR1 LGHDT, CDR2 YNNKEL (reference sequence). The length of the CDR3 is 15 residues. V was trimmed by 0 bases and J by 0 bases, leaving 8 bases between them. The CDR3 spells CASSQEATVNTEAFF. The DNA for the CDR3 is TGTGCCAGCAGCCAAGAAGCGACAGTGAACACTGAAGCTTTCTTT. Full variable domain (rest looked up from reference TRBV3-1 and TRBJ1-1): DTAVSQTPKYLVTQMGNDKSIKCEQNLGHDTMYWYKQDSKKFLKIMFSYNNKELIINETVPNRFSPKSPDKAHLNLHINSLELGDSAVYFCASSQEATVNTEAFFGQGTRLTVV.

This clonotype was found a few times. CDR3 loop: CASSLVLSQETQYF. The DNA of the CDR3 is TGTGCCAGCAGCTTAGTGCTCTCCCAAGAGACCCAGTACTTC. The rearrangement joins TRBV11-3 to TRBJ2-5; no clear D. Germline CDR1 and CDR2: SGHNT and YENEEA. Trimming removed 1 base at V and 1 base at J, with 7 bases between. The CDR3 contains 14 residues.

In nucleotides, the CDR3 is TGTGCCAGCAGCTTAAATTCTGGGTCGCGGGCTTTCTTT. Translated, it gives CASSLNSGSRAFF. V is TRBV28 and J is TRBJ1-1, with unresolved D. The CDR3 length is 13 residues. V was cut by 6 bases and J by 11 bases, with 19 bases left in between. Germline assignment: CDR1 MDHEN and CDR2 SYDVKM.

The chain combines TRBV12-3 or TRBV12-4 with TRBJ2-2, with 9 bases matching TRBD1. Germline trimming cut 4 bases from V and 3 bases from J; bases unmatched to any gene: 3. The CDR3 length is 15 residues. Here the CDR3 reads CASSYTGGYTGELFF. The CDR3, as DNA: TGTGCCAGCAGTTATACAGGGGGCTACACCGGGGAGCTGTTTTTT.

This clonotype was detected ten times or more. This sequence joins TRBV6-1 and TRBJ1-1; D is unresolved. CDR1 and CDR2 (germline): MNHNS, SASEGT. V was trimmed by 8 bases and J by 11 bases, leaving 18 bases between them. This CDR3 is built from 12 residues. CDR3 region: CASLIPRSSAFF. Written as DNA, the CDR3 is TGTGCCAGCTTAATCCCTCGATCATCTGCTTTCTTT.

This clonotype came up many times. This chain links TRBV12-3 or TRBV12-4 with TRBJ1-1, with D possibly matching TRBD1 (6 bases). V was clipped by 7 bases and J by 4 bases, with 13 bases between them. The length of the CDR3 is 13 residues. The CDR3 sequence is CASTPQGSTEAFF. The CDR3 DNA sequence: TGTGCCAGCACTCCACAGGGAAGCACTGAAGCTTTCTTT.

The sample holds many counts of this clonotype. This rearrangement joins TRBV2 to TRBJ2-7; 9 bases line up with TRBD2. The ends lost 6 bases at V and 0 bases at J; junction bases unmatched: 3. The germline gives CDR1 SNHLY, CDR2 FYNNEI. The CDR3 has 14 residues. The CDR3 DNA follows: TGTGCCAGCAGCCGCGGGGGGGACTCCTACGAGCAGTACTTC. Protein product: CASSRGGDSYEQYF.

J is TRBJ1-1 and V is TRBV30; TRBD1 is a possible D gene (6 bases). There are 14 residues in the CDR3. Germline V CDR1 and CDR2: GTSNPN, SVGIG (reference sequence). V gave up 3 bases and J gave up 4 bases, with 15 bases separating them. The DNA of the CDR3 is TGTGCCTGGAGAGGGGGGGCCAGGTCCACTGAAGCTTTCTTT. Translated: CAWRGGARSTEAFF.

This clonotype was seen ten or more times. This sequence joins TRBV2 and TRBJ2-5, with D maybe TRBD2 (6 bases). Germline V gene lookup returns CDR1 SNHLY and CDR2 FYNNEI. Trimming took off 3 bases at V and 2 bases at J, with 7 bases between the two ends. The CDR3 has 13 residues. The CDR3 DNA sequence: TGTGCCAGCAGTGATGGGGGGCAAGAGACCCAGTACTTC. Protein sequence: CASSDGGQETQYF.

This clonotype was recorded many times. The chain combines TRBV11-3 with TRBJ2-2; D remains unclear. V dropped 2 bases and J dropped 1 base, with 5 bases sitting between them. The germline gives CDR1 SGHNT, CDR2 YENEEA. The CDR3 is 14 residues long. The CDR3 coding sequence is TGTGCCAGCAGCTTACTCGGGAACACCGGGGAGCTGTTTTTT. It encodes CASSLLGNTGELFF.

This clonotype was observed many times. The chain uses TRBV6-2 or TRBV6-3 and TRBJ1-1; a weak D match, TRBD1 (6 bases). Germline CDR1 is MNHEY and CDR2 is SVGEGT. CDR3 length: 13 amino acids. Trimming left V 9 bases short and J 0 bases short, with 11 bases between. CDR3 nucleotide sequence: TGTGCCAGTAAAGACAGGCTGAACACTGAAGCTTTCTTT. Protein sequence: CASKDRLNTEAFF.

Ten or more counts support this clonotype. The chain carries TRBV6-2 or TRBV6-3 and TRBJ2-7, with D possibly matching TRBD1 (6 bases). V shed 2 bases and J shed 2 bases, with 10 bases lying between them. Germline lookup yields CDR1 MNHEY and CDR2 SVGEGT. CDR3 size: 14 residues. The CDR3 protein is CASSYPGTTYEQYF. CDR3 sequence (DNA): TGTGCCAGCAGTTACCCCGGGACAACCTACGAGCAGTACTTC.

The chain has TRBV6-1 and TRBJ1-5; D unresolved. The CDR3 covers 12 residues. CDR1 MNHNS and CDR2 SASEGT come from the germline V gene. V was shortened by 7 bases and J by 9 bases, with 13 bases between the two germline ends. The CDR3 here is CASMQGPGPQHF. The CDR3 DNA reads TGTGCCAGCATGCAAGGACCCGGGCCCCAGCATTTT.

This clonotype was detected ten times or more. The J gene is TRBJ1-2, the V gene TRBV6-5, with a weak D call TRBD1 (6 bases). The CDR3 has 15 amino acids. Between the trimmed V and J ends, which lost 7 bases and 5 bases, there was a span of 20 bases. Germline loops: CDR1 MNHEY, CDR2 SVGAGI. DNA of the CDR3: TGTGCCAGCAACAGAAACTCCGGGACACCTTATGGCTACACCTTC. It encodes CASNRNSGTPYGYTF.

This clonotype was seen at least ten times. This chain uses TRBV30 with TRBJ1-5; D is perhaps TRBD1 (5 bases). Trimming removed 0 bases from V and 2 bases from J, with 11 bases in between. This CDR3 region has 15 residues. Germline assignment: CDR1 GTSNPN and CDR2 SVGIG (reference sequence). CDR3 nucleotides: TGTGCCTGGAGTGTAACAGGCCGGGGCAATCAGCCCCAGCATTTT. It specifies CAWSVTGRGNQPQHF.

This clonotype was counted only a few times. The gene calls are TRBV28 and TRBJ1-5; 7 nucleotides match TRBD1. CDR3 length: 15 residues. From germline, CDR1 is MDHEN and CDR2 SYDVKM. J was trimmed by 7 bases and V by 4 bases; bases with no gene match: 10. Here the CDR3 reads CASSSRTGRVQPQHF. The CDR3 DNA reads as TGTGCCAGCAGTTCCCGGACAGGCCGCGTCCAGCCCCAGCATTTT.

There are a few counts of this clonotype. The V gene is TRBV20-1, the J gene TRBJ2-4, with D hard to call. The CDR3 is made up of 15 amino acids. From germline, CDR1 is DFQATT and CDR2 SNEGSKA (reference sequence). CDR3 DNA sequence: TGCAATCGGTATTCATCCTTATTAGCCAAAAACATTCAGTACTTC. Amino acid sequence: CNRYSSLLAKNIQYF.